The source of this T cell receptor (beta chain) is a study of shared clonotypes between healthy human individuals. Every immunoSEQ plate was one replicate of a subset's evenly spread DNA. Assay: immunoSEQ multiplex PCR; the TCRdb copy retains only in-frame clones and omits some. The repertoire holds around 1.4 million clones, with about 98.5% as singletons. Germline CDR1 SNHLY, CDR2 FYNNEI. The CDR3 extends over 14 amino acids. Deletions cut 4 bases from V and 0 bases from J, with 7 bases between. Participating donors were healthy, HIV-negative adults free of recent acute infections or vaccinations. The chain couples TRBV2 to TRBJ1-5, with D unclear. Material for sequencing was naive CD4+ T cells sorted from blood. Subset denoted: CD45RA+ positively selected. The clonotype originates from a young man in good health. Here the CDR3 reads CASSAESSNQPQHF. The CDR3 DNA follows: TGTGCCAGCAGTGCAGAATCTAGCAATCAGCCCCAGCATTTT. The whole variable domain, filled in from reference TRBV2 and TRBJ1-5, reads EPEVTQTPSHQVTQMGQEVILRCVPISNHLYFYWYRQILGQKVEFLVSFYNNEISEKSEIFDDQFSVERPDGSNFTLKIRSTKLEDSAMYFCASSAESSNQPQHFGDGTRLSIL.